This TCR beta chain was found in a study of blood T cells in healthy people across ages (dated by TCRdb to about 2015). Regarding the complete study: In model experiments, roughly one uniquely barcoded TCR beta cDNA molecule per two T cells was captured by template switching. Using deep sequencing normalized with unique cDNA molecular identifiers, the study measured how TCR beta repertoire diversity changes with age. To avoid experimental bias, donors of different ages were spread randomly across the sequencing lanes. Four age groups were formed from the donors: young (average approximately 15 years), middle-aged (approximately 40), aged (62) and long-lived (approximately 78). Using the same blood draw, the study looked at two additional independent replicas of 1 million unique cDNA reads for two donors, one aged 18 to 29 and the other aged 80 or older. The full study reports these points: Estimates of total diversity from one million sequenced T cells were regarded as lower bounds and underestimates. There was a strong correlation between observed TCR beta diversity and the percentage of naive T cells measured by flow cytometry. Donor CMV infection status was unknown, potentially confounding age-related changes in expanded clonotypes. Bulk unsorted PBMC profiling prevented conclusive comparison of naive and antigen-experienced compartments. Compared with the aged group, the long-lived group had more naive CD4+ T cells, fewer expanded clones and increased TCR diversity, suggesting age selection. As age increased, observed TCR beta diversity per million T cells dropped in a roughly linear way, and a significant reduction was already evident by age roughly 36.

Remarks on this clonotype: No antigen is known for it. Base qualities were left out, and no much larger clone turns up one base away.

Systemically healthy Caucasian individuals from Russia, 35 to 40 in total and aged about 6 to 90 years, were included as donors. Approximately 9.3 milliliters of peripheral blood were drawn from each donor into EDTA-treated Vacutainer tubes. Ficoll-Paque density-gradient centrifugation was used to isolate PBMCs, with at least 6 million per sample. Trizol reagent was used to extract total RNA from the PBMCs, yielding at least 5.5 micrograms per sample. Naive CD45RAhigh/CD27high T cell percentages were measured by flow cytometry on a PBMC aliquot from every donor. The library was generated by 5' RACE. TCRdb records Illumina HiSeq 2500 as the sequencer. A second PCR of about 6 to 12 cycles was performed with a sample-barcoded 5' primer and a J-beta primer mix. A template-switch 5' adaptor carrying 12 random nucleotides introduced a unique molecular identifier onto each TCR beta cDNA molecule. Each sample yielded at least 3 million CDR3-containing paired-end reads. All of the RNA was converted into first-strand cDNA using the Mint cDNA synthesis kit, with a TRBC-specific oligonucleotide serving as the primer. After uracil-DNA glycosylase treatment, a first 18-cycle PCR used universal primers M1SS and BC2_uni_R on all cDNA. The paper's processing steps were these. Each sample was normalized by randomly selecting 1 million high-quality reads, each carrying a distinct molecular identifier. Reads with shared molecular identifiers were discarded instead of being binned into consensus sequences. MiTCR, set to a Q25 quality threshold and the strictest error-elimination algorithm, was used for CDR3 identification, clonotype clustering and error correction. A nonparametric unseen species model with Euler transformation was used to estimate lower-bound total TCR beta diversity. TCRdb trimmed public reads at Q25 via fastp, called clones via MiXCR and kept in-frame beta chains. Merged by CDR3 protein, the rows form single entries marked with the most common genes and DNA. TCRdb, not the original authors, processed these V and J calls. This sample comprises roughly 800,000 distinct CDR3 sequences, roughly 50% of them detected only once. 22% of the sample goes to the ten largest clones.

The trim is 5 bases for V and 6 bases for J, with a gap of 15 bases between the germline ends. From the germline V gene (reference sequence), CDR1 is SEHNR and CDR2 is FQNEAQ. CDR3 length: 14 amino acids, cysteine to phenylalanine. CDR3 DNA only is kept here, 42 bases in frame from base 1. This sequence originates from a man under 40 in good health. The rearrangement combines TRBV7-9 with TRBJ2-3; 7 matching bases give a weak D call of TRBD1. The source material was blood. The CDR3 has the sequence CASSTGQRADTQYF. The DNA is as follows: TGTGCCAGCAGCACGGGACAGCGGGCCGATACGCAGTATTTT.